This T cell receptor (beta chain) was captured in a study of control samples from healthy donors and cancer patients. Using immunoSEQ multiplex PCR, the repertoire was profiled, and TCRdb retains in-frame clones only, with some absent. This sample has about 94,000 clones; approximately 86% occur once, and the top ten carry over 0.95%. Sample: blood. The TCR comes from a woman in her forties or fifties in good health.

As DNA, the CDR3 is TGTGCCAGCAGCAAAGCAGGGCCGGGACTAGCGAACACCGGGGAGCTGTTTTTT. This translates into CASSKAGPGLANTGELFF. V usage is TRBV7-8 and J usage is TRBJ2-2; TRBD2 matches at 8 bases. The CDR3 is 18 residues long. Germline V gene data show CDR1 as SGHVS and CDR2 as FQNEAQ. The J segment lost 0 bases and the V segment lost 5 bases, leaving 11 bases of the junction unmatched.